The rows below give T cell receptor beta chains drawn from one sample of a study of blood T cell repertoires in COVID-19. The protocol was immunoSEQ multiplex PCR, while the TCRdb copy is restricted to in-frame clones and leaves out a portion. The sample comprises roughly 250,000 clones, 70% to 90% of which are singletons, and 4% rests with the top ten. Sequenced: peripheral blood. These receptor sequences come from a man aged 45-65 years with acute or convalescent COVID-19. Each CDR3 is given with its conserved first and last residue. D genes are given only for firm matches. Clone size is not always given. Where it is, it says once, few, many or a class for expanded clones.

D: -; size: -; J: TRBJ1-4; V: TRBV19; CDR3: CASIPLGGGKLFF; DNA: TGTGCCAGTATTCCTCTTGGGGGAGGAAAACTGTTTTTT
D: -; size: -; J: TRBJ1-1; V: TRBV2; CDR3: CASSISGGNTEAFF; DNA: TGTGCCAGCAGTATCTCTGGAGGGAACACTGAAGCTTTCTTT
D: TRBD1; size: -; J: TRBJ2-6; V: TRBV27; CDR3: CASSRQGPSSGANVLTF; DNA: TGTGCCAGCAGCCGACAGGGGCCAAGCTCTGGGGCCAACGTCCTGACTTTC
D: -; size: -; J: TRBJ2-1; V: TRBV6-6; CDR3: CASTPPGNGYNEQFF; DNA: TGTGCCAGCACCCCGCCGGGTAACGGCTACAATGAGCAGTTCTTC
D: -; size: -; J: TRBJ1-6; V: TRBV11-3; CDR3: CASSPNRVGSPLHF; DNA: TGTGCCAGCAGCCCGAACAGGGTGGGCTCACCCCTCCACTTT
D: -; size: -; J: TRBJ2-7; V: TRBV28; CDR3: CASRTGTPNEQYF; DNA: TGTGCCAGCCGAACCGGGACTCCCAACGAGCAGTACTTC
D: -; size: -; J: TRBJ2-7; V: TRBV6-5; CDR3: CALSAPYEQYF; DNA: TGTGCGCTAAGCGCTCCCTACGAGCAGTACTTC
D: -; size: -; J: TRBJ1-1; V: TRBV29-1; CDR3: CSVARNTEAFF; DNA: TGCAGCGTTGCCCGGAACACTGAAGCTTTCTTT
D: TRBD2; size: -; J: TRBJ2-1; V: TRBV9; CDR3: CASSVGLADYNEQFF; DNA: TGTGCCAGCAGCGTAGGACTAGCAGACTACAATGAGCAGTTCTTC
D: -; size: -; J: TRBJ1-2; V: TRBV6-5; CDR3: CASTRPGHGYTF; DNA: TGTGCCAGCACCCGCCCAGGGCATGGCTACACCTTC
D: -; size: -; J: TRBJ2-7; V: TRBV30; CDR3: CAWSVGQGPYEQYF; DNA: TGTGCCTGGAGTGTAGGGCAGGGTCCCTACGAGCAGTACTTC
D: TRBD1; size: -; J: TRBJ1-2; V: TRBV18; CDR3: CASKRGTGGDYGYTF; DNA: TGTGCCAGCAAACGGGGGACAGGGGGCGACTATGGCTACACCTTC
D: -; size: -; J: TRBJ2-1; V: TRBV11-2; CDR3: CASSPADSYNEQFF; DNA: TGTGCCAGCAGCCCTGCAGACTCCTACAATGAGCAGTTCTTC
D: -; size: -; J: TRBJ2-1; V: TRBV28; CDR3: CASSFPLSYNEQFF; DNA: TGTGCCAGCAGTTTCCCCCTCTCCTACAATGAGCAGTTCTTC
D: TRBD1; size: once; J: TRBJ1-1; V: TRBV19; CDR3: CASSRDRGMNTEAFF; DNA: TGTGCCAGTAGTAGAGACAGGGGCATGAACACTGAAGCTTTCTTT
D: -; size: -; J: TRBJ1-1; V: TRBV12-3/TRBV12-4; CDR3: CASSLSGRSQAFF; DNA: TGTGCCAGCAGTTTAAGTGGCAGGTCTCAAGCTTTCTTT
D: TRBD1; size: -; J: TRBJ1-6; V: TRBV10-2; CDR3: CASRDRGRPYNSPLHF; DNA: TGCGCCAGCAGAGACAGGGGGCGCCCCTATAATTCACCCCTCCACTTT
D: TRBD2; size: once; J: TRBJ2-7; V: TRBV19; CDR3: CASSPIAGAPYEQYF; DNA: TGTGCCAGTAGTCCGATAGCGGGGGCCCCCTACGAGCAGTACTTC
D: -; size: -; J: TRBJ1-2; V: TRBV6-5; CDR3: CASTPTGGPRGGYTF; DNA: TGTGCCAGCACCCCCACGGGAGGGCCCAGGGGTGGCTACACCTTC
D: -; size: once; J: TRBJ1-1; V: TRBV20-1; CDR3: CSAREHTEAFF; DNA: TGCAGTGCCCGCGAGCACACTGAAGCTTTCTTT
D: -; size: -; J: TRBJ2-2; V: TRBV18; CDR3: CASSPMNSNTGELFF; DNA: TGTGCCAGCTCACCAATGAACTCCAACACCGGGGAGCTGTTTTTT
D: -; size: -; J: TRBJ2-5; V: TRBV7-9; CDR3: CASGGVRGAQETQYF; DNA: TGTGCCAGCGGAGGGGTGCGGGGAGCTCAAGAGACCCAGTACTTC
D: -; size: few; J: TRBJ1-2; V: TRBV6-5; CDR3: CASSPVGGANYGYTF; DNA: TGTGCCAGCAGCCCCGTGGGAGGAGCTAACTATGGCTACACCTTC
D: TRBD2; size: -; J: TRBJ2-1; V: TRBV24-1; CDR3: CATSVAGDTYNEQFF; DNA: TGTGCCACCAGCGTAGCGGGAGACACCTACAATGAGCAGTTCTTC
D: TRBD1; size: -; J: TRBJ1-5; V: TRBV28; CDR3: CAAWNRGSGKPQHF; DNA: TGTGCCGCATGGAACAGGGGTAGCGGTAAGCCCCAGCATTTT
D: TRBD2; size: once; J: TRBJ2-1; V: TRBV11-1; CDR3: CASSPIAGTGDEQFF; DNA: TGTGCCAGCAGCCCCATAGCGGGTACGGGGGATGAGCAGTTCTTC
D: TRBD2; size: -; J: TRBJ2-1; V: TRBV7-8; CDR3: CASSGLAGGGAYNEQFF; DNA: TGTGCCAGCAGTGGACTAGCGGGAGGTGGGGCCTACAATGAGCAGTTCTTC
D: -; size: -; J: TRBJ1-1; V: TRBV6-6; CDR3: CASSYSGGGTEAFF; DNA: TGTGCCAGCAGTTACTCAGGAGGCGGCACTGAAGCTTTCTTT